The 25 T cell receptor beta chains below were found in one sample sequenced in a study of beta chain features in type 1 diabetes. For these receptors, no antigen is known. cDNA synthesis used the whole RNA isolate, giving expressed TCRB sequences. Repertoires were generated with immunoSEQ multiplex PCR, while TCRdb's copy carries only in-frame clones and drops some. The repertoire holds 300,000 or so clones, with approximately 10% as singletons. Study-wide results and limits: When Type 1 diabetes patients were examined, their TCRB CDR3s proved moderately but significantly shorter in all four CD4+ subsets.

Sequencing input: central memory CD4+ T cells from blood. The source of these receptors is a man aged 25 to 40 with type 1 diabetes.

This clone turned up a few times. The genes are TRBV7-2 and TRBJ1-6; D unresolved. This CDR3 has 14 amino acids. Germline V gives CDR1 SGHTA, CDR2 FQGNSA. Trimming shortened V by 5 bases and J by 10 bases, and 15 bases separated the two germline ends. The CDR3 loop is CASSLQTGGSPLHF. CDR3 bases: TGTGCCAGCAGCCTACAGACGGGTGGCTCACCCCTCCACTTT. Full variable domain (remainder filled in from reference TRBV7-2 and TRBJ1-6): GAGVSQSPSNKVTEKGKDVELRCDPISGHTALYWYRQSLGQGLEFLIYFQGNSAPDKSGLPSDRFSAERTGGSVSTLTIQRTQQEDSAVYLCASSLQTGGSPLHFGNGTRLTVT.

The chain is built from TRBV4-3 and TRBJ2-7, with a possible D match to TRBD2 (6 bases). The CDR3 is made up of 15 amino acids. V was cut by 1 base and J by 0 bases, with 10 bases left in between. The germline V gene encodes CDR1 LGHNA and CDR2 YSLEER. This CDR3 reads CASSQGHSGSYEQYF. CDR3 sequence (DNA): TGCGCCAGCAGCCAAGGACATAGCGGCTCCTACGAGCAGTACTTC.

The gene calls are TRBV15 and TRBJ2-2; a weak D match, TRBD2 (5 bases). The CDR3 length is 17 residues. Germline V gives CDR1 LNHNV, CDR2 YYDKDF (reference sequence). The V gene lost 0 bases and the J gene lost 7 bases, with 18 bases spanning the gap. CDR3 in amino acids: CATSRDLGRARGGELFF. The CDR3, as DNA: TGTGCCACCAGCAGAGATCTCGGGCGGGCCCGCGGCGGGGAGCTGTTTTTT.

The chain recombines TRBV19 with TRBJ1-2; no clear D. The length of the CDR3 is 14 residues. The germline V gene has CDR1 LNHDA and CDR2 SQIVND (reference sequence). Trimming shortened V by 5 bases and J by 7 bases, and 17 bases separated the two germline ends. CDR3 sequence: CASSPTVQAAGYTF. In nucleotides, the CDR3 is TGTGCCAGTAGTCCCACGGTGCAGGCCGCTGGCTACACCTTC.

This clone was picked up a small number of times. The chain is built from TRBV13 and TRBJ2-3, with 14 bases that match TRBD2. CDR1 is PRHDT, CDR2 FYEKMQ, per germline (reference sequence). The ends lost 5 bases at V and 1 base at J; junction bases unmatched: 8. CDR3 size: 18 residues. The CDR3 spells CASSTRTSGGPRTDTQYF. CDR3 sequence (DNA): TGTGCCAGCAGCACCAGGACTAGCGGGGGGCCACGCACAGATACGCAGTATTTT. Filled out from reference TRBV13 and TRBJ2-3, the complete variable domain reads AAGVIQSPRHLIKEKRETATLKCYPIPRHDTVYWYQQGPGQDPQFLISFYEKMQSDKGSIPDRFSAQQFSDYHSELNMSSLELGDSALYFCASSTRTSGGPRTDTQYFGPGTRLTVL.

The chain uses TRBV6-6 and TRBJ2-7; 7 bases are shared with TRBD1. Looked up from germline, CDR1 is MNHNY and CDR2 is SVGAGI (reference sequence). CDR3 length: 13 residues. J gave up 5 bases and V 4 bases, and 5 bases lay outside the gene matches. Here the CDR3 DNA reads TGTGCCAGCAGTTTAACAGGGGACCACGAGCAGTACTTC. This sequence encodes CASSLTGDHEQYF.

The chain recombines TRBV7-2 with TRBJ2-3; D is undetermined. The CDR3 spans 13 residues. The V end lost 5 bases, the J end lost 10 bases, and 16 bases lay between the germline ends. The germline V gene has CDR1 SGHTA and CDR2 FQGNSA. In DNA form, the CDR3 reads TGTGCCAGCAGCACGATGGAGAGAGGATCGCAGTATTTT. Amino acids: CASSTMERGSQYF.

The rearrangement links TRBV6-5 to TRBJ2-3; D is unresolved. Trimming took off 0 bases at V and 0 bases at J, with 7 bases between the two ends. The CDR3 has 15 amino acids. CDR1 is MNHEY, CDR2 SVGAGI, per germline. CDR3 in amino acids: CASSYSSSSTDTQYF. CDR3 DNA: TGTGCCAGCAGTTACTCATCCAGTAGCACAGATACGCAGTATTTT.

This clone turned up a few times. In the same sample, other DNA sequences code for this CDR3. CDR3 in DNA: TGTGCCAGCAGCTTAGACGGCGGGAATCAGCCCCAGCATTTT. Protein: CASSLDGGNQPQHF. The chain links TRBV11-2 to TRBJ1-5; D not certain. Germline V lookup: CDR1 SGHAT, CDR2 FQNNGV. Trimming pared 0 bases from V and 4 bases from J, leaving 7 bases between. The CDR3 runs 14 residues.

This clone was observed a handful of times. V and J are TRBV27 and TRBJ1-6; D is possibly TRBD1 (6 bases). In germline, CDR1 is MNHEY, CDR2 SMNVEV (reference sequence). The V end lost 4 bases, the J end lost 8 bases, and 15 bases lay between the germline ends. This CDR3 comprises 15 residues. The CDR3 sequence: CASSWGGNSHSPLHF. CDR3 DNA sequence: TGTGCCAGCAGTTGGGGGGGCAATAGCCATTCACCCCTCCACTTT.

CDR3 protein: CASSHARGQGYGYTF. The CDR3 DNA sequence: TGCGCCAGCAGCCACGCCAGGGGGCAGGGCTATGGCTACACCTTC. The V and J genes are TRBV4-3 and TRBJ1-2; the match to TRBD1 covers 8 bases. The CDR3 sequence is 15 residues long. V dropped 3 bases and J dropped 4; count of bases not matched to a gene: 7. The germline gives CDR1 LGHNA, CDR2 YSLEER.

The chain uses TRBV2 and TRBJ2-5; TRBD2 aligns across 10 bases. CDR1 and CDR2 from the germline V gene are SNHLY and FYNNEI. The CDR3 runs 15 residues. V lost 6 bases and J lost 5; bases outside the gene matches: 9. CDR3 nucleotides: TGTGCCAGCAGCGCCGCTAGCGGGGGATCGGAGACCCAGTACTTC. Its translation is CASSAASGGSETQYF.

This clone occurred a few times. CDR3 bases: TGCGCCAGCAGCTCCCTTCGGACTGACTATGGCTACACCTTC. Translated: CASSSLRTDYGYTF. The chain has TRBV5-1 and TRBJ1-2; D unresolved. CDR1 and CDR2 from the germline V gene are SGHRS and YFSETQ. The CDR3 is 14 residues long. V was shortened by 3 bases and J by 3 bases, with 12 bases between the two germline ends.

This clone was seen a few times. V is TRBV6-5 and J is TRBJ1-5; possibly TRBD1 for D (6 bases). The germline V gene encodes CDR1 MNHEY and CDR2 SVGAGI. The CDR3 sequence is 16 residues long. V was clipped by 0 bases and J by 6 bases, with 15 bases between them. This CDR3 is CASSYSGRGGVQPQHF. The CDR3 region has the DNA TGTGCCAGCAGTTACTCCGGCAGGGGAGGGGTTCAGCCCCAGCATTTT.

This clone was found a few times. V gene TRBV28 combines with J gene TRBJ1-6; the match to TRBD1 covers 8 bases. This CDR3 is built from 16 residues. From germline, CDR1 is MDHEN and CDR2 SYDVKM. The J segment lost 5 bases and the V segment lost 5 bases, leaving 8 bases of the junction unmatched. The CDR3 DNA sequence: TGTGCCAGCAGTCTCCCCACAGGGGGGGATAATTCACCCCTCCACTTT. Protein: CASSLPTGGDNSPLHF. The full variable domain, rest sourced from reference TRBV28 and TRBJ1-6, is DVKVTQSSRYLVKRTGEKVFLECVQDMDHENMFWYRQDPGLGLRLIYFSYDVKMKEKGDIPEGYSVSREKKERFSLILESASTNQTSMYLCASSLPTGGDNSPLHFGNGTRLTVT.

At least ten counts were recorded for this clone. Other DNA variants within this sample encode the same CDR3. The J gene is TRBJ2-5, the V gene TRBV7-9; unclear D gene. Germline V gene sequence: CDR1 SEHNR, CDR2 FQNEAQ (reference sequence). This CDR3 spans 14 amino acids. The ends were cut back, 3 bases at V and 1 base at J, with 9 bases in the middle. CDR3 sequence reads: CASSFLQPQETQYF. In DNA form, the CDR3 reads TGTGCCAGCAGCTTCCTACAGCCCCAAGAGACCCAGTACTTC.

This clone has a handful of counts. The junction differs from germline at one of its ends, possibly a read error. V usage is TRBV10-3 and J usage is TRBJ1-4; tentative D call: TRBD1 (5 bases). Germline V gene lookup returns CDR1 ENHRY and CDR2 SYGVKD. The CDR3 runs to 15 residues. The CDR3 DNA reads as TGTGCCAGCAGTAACCAGGGACCCCGGAGTGAAAAACTGTTTTTT. It codes for CASSNQGPRSEKLFF.

This clone was found a few times. This chain uses TRBV5-1 with TRBJ2-6, with D maybe TRBD1 (5 bases). Germline V gene data show CDR1 as SGHRS and CDR2 as YFSETQ. V lost 4 bases, J lost 1 base, and 9 bases lay in between. The CDR3 loop spans 15 amino acids. The CDR3 DNA follows: TGCGCCAGCAGCCCTGGGGCGTCTGGGGCCAACGTCCTGACTTTC. Protein: CASSPGASGANVLTF. Variable domain in full (rest from reference TRBV5-1 and TRBJ2-6): KAGVTQTPRYLIKTRGQQVTLSCSPISGHRSVSWYQQTPGQGLQFLFEYFSETQRNKGNFPGRFSGRQFSNSRSEMNVSTLELGDSALYLCASSPGASGANVLTFGAGSRLTVL.

The chain recombines TRBV11-2 with TRBJ2-3; 7 bases are a match to TRBD1. The germline CDR1 and CDR2 sequences are SGHAT and FQNNGV. The CDR3 sequence is 14 residues long. Trimming took 5 bases from V and 3 from J; bases not matched to a gene: 5. CDR3 loop: CASSRPQGTDTQYF. The CDR3 nucleotides read TGTGCCAGCAGCCGCCCACAGGGGACAGATACGCAGTATTTT.

The chain has TRBV29-1 and TRBJ1-2, with no clear D. This CDR3 contains 10 residues. Germline V gene data show CDR1 as SQVTM and CDR2 as ANQGSEA. The V gene lost 5 bases and the J gene lost 6 bases, with 7 bases spanning the gap. The CDR3 spells CSVSEDGYTF. Here the CDR3 DNA reads TGCAGCGTTTCGGAAGATGGCTACACCTTC.

The chain joins TRBV20-1 to TRBJ2-7, with unresolved D. CDR3 length: 11 residues. Germline lookup yields CDR1 DFQATT and CDR2 SNEGSKA (reference sequence). Trimming stripped 6 bases from V and 6 bases from J, with 12 bases between. This CDR3 reads CSAPTLGEQYF. CDR3 bases: TGCAGTGCCCCGACCCTAGGCGAGCAGTACTTC.

This clone appeared a few times. The J gene is TRBJ2-1, the V gene TRBV11-2; 8 bases match TRBD1. This CDR3 region has 12 residues. Germline-derived CDR1 and CDR2 are SGHAT and FQNNGV. V shed 3 bases, J shed 10 bases, and the junction held 2 bases outside the gene matches. The CDR3 coding sequence is TGTGCCAGCAGCTTCCAGGGGGCAGAGCAGTTCTTC. Translated, it gives CASSFQGAEQFF.

This clone was seen a few times. This sequence joins TRBV2 and TRBJ1-2, with no clear D. In germline, CDR1 is SNHLY, CDR2 FYNNEI. V dropped 1 base and J dropped 0 bases, with 9 bases sitting between them. The CDR3 covers 15 residues. Written as DNA, the CDR3 is TGTGCCAGCAGTGAAGGCGGGAGGACTAACTATGGCTACACCTTC. It codes for CASSEGGRTNYGYTF.

The V and J genes are TRBV7-2 and TRBJ1-3; the D is unclear. Germline lookup yields CDR1 SGHTA and CDR2 FQGNSA. The ends were cut back, 1 base at V and 0 bases at J, with 7 bases in the middle. The CDR3 has 15 residues. This chain's CDR3 is CASSLGSFSGNTIYF. CDR3 DNA sequence: TGTGCCAGCAGCTTAGGGAGTTTCTCTGGAAACACCATATATTTT.

The chain employs TRBV11-2 and TRBJ1-4; perhaps TRBD1 as D (5 bases). CDR1 is SGHAT and CDR2 is FQNNGV in the germline V gene. V was cut by 5 bases and J by 4 bases, with 14 bases left in between. This CDR3 spans 15 amino acids. In DNA form, the CDR3 reads TGTGCCAGCAGCCCGAGGGGCCAGCTTAATGAAAAACTGTTTTTT. Translation: CASSPRGQLNEKLFF.